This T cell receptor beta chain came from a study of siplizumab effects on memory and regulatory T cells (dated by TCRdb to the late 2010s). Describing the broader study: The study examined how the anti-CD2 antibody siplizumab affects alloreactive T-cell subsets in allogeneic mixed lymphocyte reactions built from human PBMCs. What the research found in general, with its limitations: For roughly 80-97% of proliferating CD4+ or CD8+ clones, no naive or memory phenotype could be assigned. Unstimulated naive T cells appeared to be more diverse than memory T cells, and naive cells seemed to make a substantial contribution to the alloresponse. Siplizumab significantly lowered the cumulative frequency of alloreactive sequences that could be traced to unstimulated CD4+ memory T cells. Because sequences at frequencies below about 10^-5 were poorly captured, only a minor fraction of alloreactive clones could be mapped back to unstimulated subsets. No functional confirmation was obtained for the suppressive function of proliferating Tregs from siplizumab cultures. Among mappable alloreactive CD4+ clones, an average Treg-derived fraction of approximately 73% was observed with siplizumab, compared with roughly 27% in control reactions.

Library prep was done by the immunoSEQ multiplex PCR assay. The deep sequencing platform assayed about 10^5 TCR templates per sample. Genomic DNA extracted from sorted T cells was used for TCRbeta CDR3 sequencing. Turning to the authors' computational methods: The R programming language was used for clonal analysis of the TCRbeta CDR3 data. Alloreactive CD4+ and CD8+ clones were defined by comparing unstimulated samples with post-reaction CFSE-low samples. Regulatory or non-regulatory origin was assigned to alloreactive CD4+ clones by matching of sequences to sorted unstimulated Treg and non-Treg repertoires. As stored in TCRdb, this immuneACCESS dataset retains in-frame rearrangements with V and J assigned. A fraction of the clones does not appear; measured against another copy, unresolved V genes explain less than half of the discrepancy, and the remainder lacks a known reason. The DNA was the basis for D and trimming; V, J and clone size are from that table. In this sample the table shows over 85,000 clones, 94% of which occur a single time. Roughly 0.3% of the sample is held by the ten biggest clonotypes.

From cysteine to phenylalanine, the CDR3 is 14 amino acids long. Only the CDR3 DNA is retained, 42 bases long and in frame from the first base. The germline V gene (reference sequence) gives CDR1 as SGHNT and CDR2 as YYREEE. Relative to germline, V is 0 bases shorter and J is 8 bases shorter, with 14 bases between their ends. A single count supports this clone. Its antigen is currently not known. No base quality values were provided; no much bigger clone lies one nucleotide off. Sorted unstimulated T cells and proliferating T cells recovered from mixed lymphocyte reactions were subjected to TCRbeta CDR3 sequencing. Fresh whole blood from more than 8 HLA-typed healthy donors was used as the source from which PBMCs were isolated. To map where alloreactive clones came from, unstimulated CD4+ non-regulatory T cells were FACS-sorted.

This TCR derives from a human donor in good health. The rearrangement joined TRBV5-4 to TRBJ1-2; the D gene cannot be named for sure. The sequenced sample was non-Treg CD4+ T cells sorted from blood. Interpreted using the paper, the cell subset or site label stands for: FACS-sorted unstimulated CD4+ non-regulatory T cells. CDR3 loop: CASSLALGLRGYTF. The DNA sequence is TGTGCCAGCAGCTTGGCGCTGGGGTTAAGAGGCTACACCTTC. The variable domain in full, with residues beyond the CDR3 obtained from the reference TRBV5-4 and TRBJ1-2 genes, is ETGVTQSPTHLIKTRGQQVTLRCSSQSGHNTVSWYQQALGQGPQFIFQYYREEENGRGNFPPRFSGLQFPNYSSELNVNALELDDSALYLCASSLALGLRGYTFGSGTRLTVV.